A single sample gave rise to the 20 T cell receptor beta chains below, sequenced in a study of T cells after yellow fever vaccination. TCRdb ran MiXCR on the 5' RACE reads and lists one entry per CDR3 protein. The sample lists under 200,000 distinct CDR3 sequences; 9.5% to 12% were seen once. The sample consisted of CD8+ T cells sorted from PBMCs, taken 15 days after the yellow fever booster vaccination. The receptors stem from a man aged 18-30 years who received the YFV17D yellow fever vaccine.

This clonotype turned up a few times. The genes are TRBV20-1 and TRBJ2-7, with no clear D. Per germline, CDR1 DFQATT and CDR2 SNEGSKA (reference sequence). This CDR3 region has 13 residues. With 7 bases removed from V and 2 bases from J, the gap between germline ends came to 15 bases. Here the CDR3 DNA reads TGCAGTGTTGAGATCGGCCAAGCCTACGAGCAGTACTTC. Protein product: CSVEIGQAYEQYF.

V is TRBV5-6 and J is TRBJ2-7; TRBD2 might be the D (5 bases). The CDR3 is 16 residues long. Deletions cut 0 bases from V and 1 base from J, with 14 bases between. Germline CDR1 SGHDT, CDR2 YYEEEE. CDR3: CASSLALMSGSYEQYF. The CDR3 DNA reads TGTGCCAGCAGCTTGGCGCTAATGAGCGGATCCTACGAGCAGTACTTC.

The sample holds many counts of this clonotype. This sequence joins TRBV13 and TRBJ2-3; 12 nucleotides align to TRBD2. CDR3 length: 16 residues. J gave up 2 bases and V 5 bases, and 5 bases lay outside the gene matches. The germline CDR1 and CDR2 sequences are PRHDT and FYEKMQ (reference sequence). CDR3 sequence (DNA): TGTGCCAGCAGCCCTAGACTAGCGGGGGCCACAGATACGCAGTATTTT. It yields the protein CASSPRLAGATDTQYF. The full variable domain, rest sourced from reference TRBV13 and TRBJ2-3, is AAGVIQSPRHLIKEKRETATLKCYPIPRHDTVYWYQQGPGQDPQFLISFYEKMQSDKGSIPDRFSAQQFSDYHSELNMSSLELGDSALYFCASSPRLAGATDTQYFGPGTRLTVL.

The gene calls are TRBV7-9 and TRBJ2-1, with a weak D call TRBD1 (6 bases). CDR3 length equals 13 residues. The V gene lost 2 bases and the J gene lost 8 bases, with 10 bases spanning the gap. The germline V gene encodes CDR1 SEHNR and CDR2 FQNEAQ (reference sequence). The CDR3, as DNA: TGTGCCAGCAGCTTAAGGGGGATTGATGAGCAGTTCTTC. It codes for CASSLRGIDEQFF. Complete variable domain (other parts from reference TRBV7-9 and TRBJ2-1): DTGVSQNPRHKITKRGQNVTFRCDPISEHNRLYWYRQTLGQGPEFLTYFQNEAQLEKSRLLSDRFSAERPKGSFSTLEIQRTEQGDSAMYLCASSLRGIDEQFFGPGTRLTVL.

This clonotype was recorded at least ten times. V and J are TRBV27 and TRBJ2-1; D gene ambiguous. Germline loops: CDR1 MNHEY, CDR2 SMNVEV (reference sequence). The CDR3 is 13 residues long. Trimming took 1 base from V and 0 from J, leaving 1 base between them. As DNA, the CDR3 is TGTGCCAGCAGTTTATTCTCCTACAATGAGCAGTTCTTC. Amino acids: CASSLFSYNEQFF.

The sample holds many counts of this clonotype. This chain uses TRBV12-3 or TRBV12-4 with TRBJ2-3, with 9 bases aligning to TRBD1. The CDR3 has 15 amino acids. The J segment lost 6 bases and the V segment lost 5 bases, leaving 9 bases of the junction unmatched. DNA of the CDR3: TGTGCCAGCAGTCCCTCCGGGACAGGGAGCGATACGCAGTATTTT. The encoded protein is CASSPSGTGSDTQYF.

This clonotype showed up just a few times. This chain connects TRBV6-5 to TRBJ1-1; D ambiguous. Germline lookup yields CDR1 MNHEY and CDR2 SVGAGI. CDR3 length: 17 amino acids. With 0 bases removed from V and 0 bases from J, the gap between germline ends came to 14 bases. The CDR3 DNA sequence: TGTGCCAGCAGTTACTCTGGGCAGACGGGCATGAACACTGAAGCTTTCTTT. Residues: CASSYSGQTGMNTEAFF.

The gene calls are TRBV4-1 and TRBJ1-2, with no clear D. Germline CDR1 and CDR2: MGHRA and YSYEKL. The CDR3 is 13 residues long. V lost 6 bases and J 1 base, leaving 9 bases between the germline ends. CDR3 region: CASRAEGNYGYTF. Here the CDR3 DNA reads TGCGCCAGCAGGGCGGAAGGTAACTATGGCTACACCTTC.

This clonotype was seen only a few times. The CDR3 region has the DNA TGTGCCAGCAGCTTGGATGGGTCGGACTTCCTCACAGATACGCAGTATTTT. This translates into CASSLDGSDFLTDTQYF. The rearrangement links TRBV5-6 to TRBJ2-3; D might be TRBD2 (5 bases). The CDR3 sequence is 17 residues long. Germline CDR1 reads SGHDT; CDR2 reads YYEEEE. V lost 0 bases to trimming and J lost 2 bases, with 16 bases between them.

This clonotype has a handful of counts. The chain carries TRBV27 and TRBJ1-1, with D possibly matching TRBD1 (6 bases). The germline CDR1 and CDR2 sequences are MNHEY and SMNVEV (reference sequence). V lost 4 bases to trimming and J lost 5 bases, with 11 bases between them. CDR3 length: 13 amino acids. The CDR3 DNA reads TGTGCCAGCAGTTGGCAGGGGATAACTGAAGCTTTCTTT. This encodes CASSWQGITEAFF.

This clonotype was counted a few times. This chain joins TRBV6-2 or TRBV6-3 and TRBJ2-7, with 7 bases that match TRBD2. The V gene end was trimmed by 7 bases and the J gene end by 2 bases; junction bases not matched to a gene: 5. The CDR3 contains 13 residues. Germline V gene lookup returns CDR1 MNHEY and CDR2 SVGEGT. CDR3 protein: CASTGSGTYEQYV. The CDR3, as DNA: TGTGCCAGCACAGGGAGCGGGACCTACGAGCAGTACGTC.

This clonotype has only a few counts. This chain joins TRBV7-7 and TRBJ2-5; 7 bases line up with TRBD2. There are 14 residues in the CDR3. Trimming took 8 bases from V and 1 from J; bases not matched to a gene: 7. Per the germline V gene, CDR1 is SSHAT and CDR2 is FNYEAQ (reference sequence). In nucleotides, the CDR3 is TGTGCCAGCGGTTCCGGGGGGAGCCAAGAGACCCAGTACTTC. Amino acid sequence: CASGSGGSQETQYF. Variable domain in full (rest from reference TRBV7-7 and TRBJ2-5): GAGVSQSPRYKVTKRGQDVTLRCDPISSHATLYWYQQALGQGPEFLTYFNYEAQPDKSGLPSDRFSAERPEGSISTLTIQRTEQRDSAMYRCASGSGGSQETQYFGPGTRLLVL.

This clonotype was counted only a few times. V gene TRBV14 combines with J gene TRBJ2-3, with 8 nucleotides matching TRBD1. The length of the CDR3 is 18 residues. Germline V gene lookup returns CDR1 SGHDN and CDR2 FVKESK. J gave up 3 bases and V 4 bases, and 15 bases lay outside the gene matches. For the CDR3, the DNA is TGTGCCAGCAGCCCACAACCGGGACAGGCGCCTAGGACAGATACGCAGTATTTT. It codes for CASSPQPGQAPRTDTQYF.

In its sample, this clonotype was seen a few times. This rearrangement joins TRBV29-1 to TRBJ2-1; maybe TRBD1 (5 bases). The ends were cut back, 4 bases at V and 3 bases at J, with 16 bases in the middle. In germline, CDR1 is SQVTM, CDR2 ANQGSEA. This CDR3 region has 15 residues. The CDR3 loop is CSVVPVDIRYNEQFF. CDR3 nucleotide sequence: TGCAGCGTTGTCCCGGTGGACATTCGCTACAATGAGCAGTTCTTC.

This clonotype was detected a few times. The rearrangement joins TRBV4-3 to TRBJ2-2; the match to TRBD1 covers 7 bases. The CDR3 consists of 15 residues. Germline V gene lookup returns CDR1 LGHNA and CDR2 YSLEER. The V and J ends lost 0 bases and 7 bases, in that order; junction bases with no gene match: 5. CDR3 amino acids: CASSQEDTGVGELFF. CDR3 coding DNA: TGCGCCAGCAGCCAAGAAGACACAGGGGTCGGGGAGCTGTTTTTT.

This clonotype has a handful of counts. The chain recombines TRBV20-1 with TRBJ2-3; D may be TRBD1 (7 bases). This CDR3 has 15 amino acids. Germline V lookup: CDR1 DFQATT, CDR2 SNEGSKA (reference sequence). CDR3 amino acids: CSAGNQGVGPDTQYF. The CDR3, as DNA: TGCAGCGCGGGGAATCAGGGGGTGGGTCCAGATACGCAGTATTTT.

This clonotype has just a few counts. V is TRBV4-1 and J is TRBJ2-7; maybe TRBD1 (5 bases). Per the germline V gene, CDR1 is MGHRA and CDR2 is YSYEKL. Trimming took off 0 bases at V and 6 bases at J, with 12 bases between the two ends. The CDR3 spans 14 residues. The CDR3 coding sequence is TGCGCCAGCAGCCAAGATCCAACAGGACGCGAGCAGTACGTC. It is translated as CASSQDPTGREQYV.

This clonotype occurred a few times. For the CDR3, the DNA is TGTGCCAGCGGCAGAATGAACACTGAAGCTTTCTTT. Translation: CASGRMNTEAFF. The V gene is TRBV2, the J gene TRBJ1-1; no firm D call. The CDR3 covers 12 residues. Trimming pared 8 bases from V and 0 bases from J, leaving 7 bases between. Germline CDR1 is SNHLY and CDR2 is FYNNEI.

This clonotype was counted between two and nine times. The V call is TRBV29-1, the J call TRBJ1-1; D is unresolved. Trimming left V 6 bases short and J 1 base short, with 9 bases between. The CDR3 spans 12 residues. Germline values: CDR1 SQVTM, CDR2 ANQGSEA. The CDR3 loop reads CSVWVGNTEAFF. The CDR3 DNA reads as TGCAGCGTATGGGTGGGGAACACTGAAGCTTTCTTT.

This clonotype was observed a handful of times. The chain links TRBV4-1 to TRBJ2-1, with no clear D. CDR3 length: 13 amino acids. The V gene's germline CDR1 is MGHRA and CDR2 YSYEKL. V was pared by 1 base and J by 7 bases, with 8 bases between. CDR3 DNA sequence: TGCGCCAGCAGCCAAGCCGGGCAAAATGAGCAGTTCTTC. Translation gives CASSQAGQNEQFF.